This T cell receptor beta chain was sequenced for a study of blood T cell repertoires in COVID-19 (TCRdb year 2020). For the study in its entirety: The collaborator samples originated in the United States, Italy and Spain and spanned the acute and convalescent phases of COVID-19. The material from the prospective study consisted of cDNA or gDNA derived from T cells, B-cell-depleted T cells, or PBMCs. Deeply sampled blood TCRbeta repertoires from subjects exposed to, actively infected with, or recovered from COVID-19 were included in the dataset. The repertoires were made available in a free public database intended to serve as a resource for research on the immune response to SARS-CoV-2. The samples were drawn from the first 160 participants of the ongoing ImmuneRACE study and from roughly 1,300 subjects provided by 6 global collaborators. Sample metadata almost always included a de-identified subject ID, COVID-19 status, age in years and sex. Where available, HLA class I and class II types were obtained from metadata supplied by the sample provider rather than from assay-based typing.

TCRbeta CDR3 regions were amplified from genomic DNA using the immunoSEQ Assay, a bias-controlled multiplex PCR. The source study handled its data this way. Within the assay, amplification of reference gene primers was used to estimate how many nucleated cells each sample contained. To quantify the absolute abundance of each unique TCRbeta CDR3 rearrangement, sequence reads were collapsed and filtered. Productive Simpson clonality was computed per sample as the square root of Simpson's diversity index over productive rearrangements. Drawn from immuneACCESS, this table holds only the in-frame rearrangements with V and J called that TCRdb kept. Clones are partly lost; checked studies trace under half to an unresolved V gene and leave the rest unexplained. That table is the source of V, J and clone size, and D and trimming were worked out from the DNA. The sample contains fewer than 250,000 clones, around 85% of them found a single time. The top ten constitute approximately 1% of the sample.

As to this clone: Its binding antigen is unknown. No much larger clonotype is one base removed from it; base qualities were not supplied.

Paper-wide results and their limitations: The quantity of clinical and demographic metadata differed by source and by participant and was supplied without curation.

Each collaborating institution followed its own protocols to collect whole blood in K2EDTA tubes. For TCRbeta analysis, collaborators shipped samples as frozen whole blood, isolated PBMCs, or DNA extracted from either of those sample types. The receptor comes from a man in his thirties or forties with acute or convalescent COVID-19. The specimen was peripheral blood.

The CDR3 protein is CASRNTGYSGNTIYF. The nucleotide sequence reads TGTGCCAGCAGGAACACAGGTTACTCTGGAAACACCATATATTTT. In this chain, TRBV7-9 is recombined with TRBJ1-3; 5 matching bases give a weak D call of TRBD1. From its cysteine to its phenylalanine, the CDR3 spans 15 amino acids. The entry retains the CDR3 DNA only, 45 bases that are in frame from base 1. Reading the germline V gene (reference sequence) gives CDR1 SEHNR and CDR2 FQNEAQ. Between the V and J ends, shortened by 6 bases and 0 bases respectively, the junction contains 12 bases.